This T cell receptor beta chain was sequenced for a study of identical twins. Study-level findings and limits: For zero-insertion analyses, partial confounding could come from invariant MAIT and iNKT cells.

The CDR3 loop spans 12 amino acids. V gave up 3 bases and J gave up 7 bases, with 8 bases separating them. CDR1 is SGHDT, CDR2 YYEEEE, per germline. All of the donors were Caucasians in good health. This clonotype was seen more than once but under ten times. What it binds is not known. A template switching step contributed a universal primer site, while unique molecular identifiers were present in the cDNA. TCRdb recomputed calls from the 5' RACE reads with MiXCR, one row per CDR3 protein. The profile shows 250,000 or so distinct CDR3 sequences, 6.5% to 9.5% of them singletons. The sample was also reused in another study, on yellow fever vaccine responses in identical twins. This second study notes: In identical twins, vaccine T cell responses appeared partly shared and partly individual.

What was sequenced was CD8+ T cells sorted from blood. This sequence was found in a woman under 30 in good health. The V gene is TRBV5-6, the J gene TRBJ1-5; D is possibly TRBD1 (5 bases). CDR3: CASSSGLQPQHF. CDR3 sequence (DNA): TGTGCCAGCAGCTCGGGACTCCAGCCCCAGCATTTT.